This is a list of T cell receptor beta chains from one sample in a study of identical twins. Each CDR3 protein gets one entry after TCRdb re-called the 5' RACE reads with MiXCR. The sample holds about 730,000 distinct CDR3 sequences, around 21% seen once. The sample was also linked to a second study, of T cells expressing NK-cell markers.

Material for sequencing was PBMCs. These receptors all stem from a woman in her late teens or twenties in good health. The CDR3 runs from the conserved cysteine through the conserved F or W. The order of the fields is V gene, D gene, J gene, clone size, CDR3 DNA, CDR3 protein. A D gene is named only where the DNA matches it firmly. Clone size is given for some rows only: seen once, a few or many times, or a class if the clone is expanded.

>TRBV15|-|TRBJ2-5|many
TGTGCCACCAGCAGAGACCCGAACGGGTTGGAGACCCAGTACTTC
CATSRDPNGLETQYF
>TRBV30|-|TRBJ2-1|-
TGTGCCTGGAGTGTACGGACCAAGAGCTCCTACAATGAGCAGTTCTTC
CAWSVRTKSSYNEQFF
>TRBV20-1|-|TRBJ1-2|-
TGCAGTGCCGGGCAGGGCCTCTATGGCTACACCTTC
CSAGQGLYGYTF
>TRBV28|TRBD1|TRBJ2-7|few
TGTGCCAGCAGTCAAGGGACAGGGGAGTACTTC
CASSQGTGEYF
>TRBV27|TRBD1|TRBJ1-1|many
TGTGCCAGCAGTCCCGGACAGGGGTACACTGAAGCTTTCTTT
CASSPGQGYTEAFF
>TRBV24-1|TRBD1|TRBJ2-3|-
TGTGCCACCAGTGACGACAGGGAAAACACAGATACGCAGTATTTT
CATSDDRENTDTQYF
>TRBV6-6|-|TRBJ2-1|-
TGTGCCAGCAACGGAGCGGACCTCAATGGGCAGTTCTTC
CASNGADLNGQFF
>TRBV5-1|-|TRBJ1-1|-
TGCGCCAGCAGCTTGTTCGGGTATGAAGCTTTCTTT
CASSLFGYEAFF
>TRBV29-1|-|TRBJ1-1|-
TGCAGCGCGGGCGCGGGAACTGAAGCTTTCTTT
CSAGAGTEAFF
>TRBV5-6|TRBD2|TRBJ2-2|-
TGTGCCAGCCGGCGGGCTAGCGGGTACACCGGGGAGCTGTTTTTT
CASRRASGYTGELFF
>TRBV5-1|-|TRBJ2-1|few
TGCGCCAGCAGCCGTATCAGAGCTAAAGAAGGGTACAATGAGCAGTTCTTC
CASSRIRAKEGYNEQFF
>TRBV11-2|-|TRBJ2-1|-
TGTGCCAGCAGCAGCGGAGCCGGGTCTGAGCAGTTCTTC
CASSSGAGSEQFF
>TRBV29-1|-|TRBJ2-1|few
TGCAGCGTTGGGGGGGGCAGCGGAGCCTACAATGAGCAGTTCTTC
CSVGGGSGAYNEQFF
>TRBV13|-|TRBJ2-7|few
TGTGCCAGCAGCTCCCACCAGCGGCGGAGCTACGAGCAGTACTTC
CASSSHQRRSYEQYF
>TRBV7-2|-|TRBJ2-1|few
TGTGCCAGCAGCCCCGGGGAAGCCTACAATGAGCAGTTCTTC
CASSPGEAYNEQFF
>TRBV10-1|-|TRBJ2-7|-
TGCGCCAGCAGTGATTACAGGAGCTCCTACGAGCAGTACTTC
CASSDYRSSYEQYF
>TRBV15|-|TRBJ2-3|-
TGTGCCACCAGCAGAGCGGGAGTCGAAGCAGATACGCAGTATTTT
CATSRAGVEADTQYF
>TRBV12-3/TRBV12-4|-|TRBJ2-3|-
TGTGCCAGCAGCGACGGCCCGGACCACACAGATACGCAGTATTTT
CASSDGPDHTDTQYF
>TRBV10-3|-|TRBJ2-5|-
TGTGCCATCAGTGAGGTAGTGGGACTGGGAGAGACCCAGTACTTC
CAISEVVGLGETQYF
>TRBV6-6|-|TRBJ2-2|many
TGTGCCAGCCGCGCCACCGGGGAGCTGTTTTTT
CASRATGELFF